The rows below give T cell receptor beta chains drawn from one sample of a study of shared clonotypes between healthy human individuals. The protocol was immunoSEQ multiplex PCR, while the TCRdb copy is restricted to in-frame clones and leaves out a portion. Found here are about 650,000 clones, around 95% of them singletons; the top ten hold 0.11%. The sample comprised naive CD8+ T cells sorted from blood. The source of these receptors is a woman in her 30s in good health. The CDR3 runs from the conserved cysteine through the conserved F or W. D genes are given only for firm matches. Where a row states a size, it is once, few, many or the class of an expanded clone; other rows omit it.

v_call	clone_size	j_call	d_call	cdr3_nt	cdr3_aa
TRBV27	.	TRBJ1-2	.	TGTGCCAGCAGTTCCACGGGGGCCAACTATGGCTACACCTTC	CASSSTGANYGYTF
TRBV6-1	.	TRBJ2-2	TRBD1	TGTGCCAGCAGTGCCCGACAGGGGTTGAGGGCCGGGGAGCTGTTTTTT	CASSARQGLRAGELFF
TRBV7-9	.	TRBJ2-2	.	TGTGCCAGCAGCCCTATGGGGTCAGGTTCGGGGGAGCTGTTTTTT	CASSPMGSGSGELFF
TRBV18	few	TRBJ1-3	.	TGTGCCAGCTCACCACCGGACGGGCTTTCTGGAAACACCATATATTTT	CASSPPDGLSGNTIYF
TRBV29-1	.	TRBJ1-1	.	TGCAGCGTTGAAAGCGGGGTGGGGAACACTGAAGCTTTCTTT	CSVESGVGNTEAFF
TRBV27	.	TRBJ2-7	.	TGTGCCAGCAGTTTTCGCCAGAGCTCCTACGAGCAGTACTTC	CASSFRQSSYEQYF
TRBV9	.	TRBJ1-1	.	TGTGCCAGCAGCGTAGCGGACATCAACACTGAAGCTTTCTTT	CASSVADINTEAFF
TRBV4-1	.	TRBJ1-3	.	TGCGCCAGCAGCCAAGACATAGGAGCTGGAAACACCATATATTTT	CASSQDIGAGNTIYF
TRBV28	.	TRBJ1-4	.	TGTGCCAGCAGCCATCGACTGTTTGGGAAGGAAAAACTGTTTTTT	CASSHRLFGKEKLFF
TRBV13	.	TRBJ2-7	.	TGTGCCAGCAGCTCCAAAGAGGTCAGTCTTCACGAGCAGTACTTC	CASSSKEVSLHEQYF
TRBV5-4	.	TRBJ1-1	.	TGTGCCAGCAGCACAGAAAACACTGAAGCTTTCTTT	CASSTENTEAFF
TRBV10-1	.	TRBJ2-1	TRBD2	TGCGCCAGCAGTGAGTCACCAAGCCTAGCGGGAGGCAATGAGCAGTTCTTC	CASSESPSLAGGNEQFF
TRBV7-9	.	TRBJ2-3	.	TGTGCCAGTAGTCGGCATGCGCAGTATTTT	CASSRHAQYF
TRBV7-6	.	TRBJ2-7	TRBD2	TGTGCCAGCAGCCCGAGTCCGGGACTAGCAGTGGGCGAGCAGTACTTC	CASSPSPGLAVGEQYF
TRBV21-1	.	TRBJ1-3	.	TGTGCCAGCTTGGGGGATACATCTGGAAACACCATATATTTT	CASLGDTSGNTIYF
TRBV27	.	TRBJ1-1	TRBD1	TGTGCCAGCAGTGACCCGGGACAGCACACTGAAGCTTTCTTT	CASSDPGQHTEAFF
TRBV27	.	TRBJ2-7	.	TGTGCCACGAAACCTATGGCGTATAGCTCCTACGAGCAGTACTTC	CATKPMAYSSYEQYF
TRBV5-4	.	TRBJ2-7	TRBD1	TGTGCCAGCAGCGAAGGACAGGCCCGCTCCTACGAGCAGTACTTC	CASSEGQARSYEQYF
TRBV20-1	.	TRBJ2-7	.	TGCAGTGCTAGCCCACTCTACGAGCAGTACTTC	CSASPLYEQYF
TRBV4-1	.	TRBJ2-1	.	TGCGCCAGCAGCCAGCCTGAAGGGCGCAATGAGCAGTTCTTC	CASSQPEGRNEQFF
TRBV28	.	TRBJ2-7	TRBD1	TGTGCCAGCAGTTCCCTCCGAGACAGGGGTTACGAGCAGTGCTTC	CASSSLRDRGYEQCF
TRBV6-6	.	TRBJ2-2	TRBD1	TGTGCCAGCAGTCCCAGGACAGGGGTGAACACCGGGGAGCTGTTTTTT	CASSPRTGVNTGELFF
TRBV6-9	.	TRBJ1-5	.	TGTGCCAGGATAATCACAAACCAGCCCCAGCATTTT	CARIITNQPQHF
TRBV9	.	TRBJ1-2	.	TGTGCCAGCAGCGGGGGTTATGGCTACACCTTC	CASSGGYGYTF
TRBV6-6	once	TRBJ2-1	.	TGTGCCAGCAGAGCCGGCGAGACTGAGCAGTTCTTC	CASRAGETEQFF
TRBV11-2	.	TRBJ2-7	.	TGTGCCAGCAGCTTAGATGGTGAGTCCTACGAGCAGTACTTC	CASSLDGESYEQYF
TRBV27	.	TRBJ2-1	.	TGTGCCAGCAGTTTAGCCGGAAATCCTTACAATGAGCAGTTCTTC	CASSLAGNPYNEQFF
TRBV13	.	TRBJ2-3	TRBD1	TGTGCCAGCAGCCCGGGACAGGGGTCAGATACGCAGTATTTT	CASSPGQGSDTQYF
TRBV2	.	TRBJ2-3	.	TGTGCCAGCAGTGAATTAGCTAGTCTCACAGATACGCAGTATTTT	CASSELASLTDTQYF
TRBV6-5	.	TRBJ2-1	TRBD1	TGTGCCAGCACCGCGGACAGGGAGAATTACAATGAGCAGTTCTTC	CASTADRENYNEQFF
TRBV27	.	TRBJ1-1	.	TGTGCCAGCAGTCCAACAGGGACGAACACTGAAGCTTTCTTT	CASSPTGTNTEAFF
TRBV13	.	TRBJ2-3	.	TGTGCCAGCAGCTTACTAGCGACCAACACAGATACGCAGTATTTT	CASSLLATNTDTQYF
TRBV6-1	.	TRBJ2-7	.	TGTGCCAGCAGTGAGAACTGGTACTACGAGCAGTACTTC	CASSENWYYEQYF
TRBV5-1	.	TRBJ2-4	.	TGCGCCAGCAGCTCACTCACAGGGATAGCCAAAAACATTCAGTACTTC	CASSSLTGIAKNIQYF
TRBV10-1	once	TRBJ2-3	.	TGCGCCAGCCGACCCTCGGAGGGATACACAGATACGCAGTATTTT	CASRPSEGYTDTQYF
TRBV27	.	TRBJ2-2	.	TGTGCCAGCAGTTCACGGACCTCCCCCGGGGAGCTGTTTTTT	CASSSRTSPGELFF
TRBV7-9	.	TRBJ2-7	TRBD1	TGTGCCAGCAGCTGGGGACAGGTGAGCTCCTACGAGCAGTACTTC	CASSWGQVSSYEQYF
TRBV5-1	.	TRBJ2-1	.	TGCGCCAGCAGCGGAAGCTCCTACAATGAGCAGTTCTTC	CASSGSSYNEQFF
TRBV7-2	once	TRBJ1-3	.	TGTGCCAGCAGCTTAGATCAGGGGAACACCATATATTTT	CASSLDQGNTIYF
TRBV19	.	TRBJ2-1	TRBD2	TGTGCCAGTAGCTGGGGACTAGCATCGAATGAGCAGTTCTTC	CASSWGLASNEQFF
TRBV27	.	TRBJ2-5	.	TGTGCCAGCAGTGACAGAAGTGAAGAGACCCAGTACTTC	CASSDRSEETQYF
TRBV11-2	.	TRBJ1-2	.	TGTGCCAGCAAGGGCGATGGGGGCCCAGATTTCCTTGGCTACACCTTC	CASKGDGGPDFLGYTF